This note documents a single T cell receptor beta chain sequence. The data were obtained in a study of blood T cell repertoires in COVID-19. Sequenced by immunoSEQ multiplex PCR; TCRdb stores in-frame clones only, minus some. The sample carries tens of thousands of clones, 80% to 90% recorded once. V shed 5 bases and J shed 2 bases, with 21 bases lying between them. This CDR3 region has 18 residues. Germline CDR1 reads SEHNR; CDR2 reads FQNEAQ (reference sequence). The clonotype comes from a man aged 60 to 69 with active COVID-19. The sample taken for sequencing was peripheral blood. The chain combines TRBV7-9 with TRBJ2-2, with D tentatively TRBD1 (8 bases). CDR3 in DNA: TGTGCCAGCAGCCCACCCGCGGGGGCAGGGGGCAACACCGGGGAGCTGTTTTTT. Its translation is CASSPPAGAGGNTGELFF.